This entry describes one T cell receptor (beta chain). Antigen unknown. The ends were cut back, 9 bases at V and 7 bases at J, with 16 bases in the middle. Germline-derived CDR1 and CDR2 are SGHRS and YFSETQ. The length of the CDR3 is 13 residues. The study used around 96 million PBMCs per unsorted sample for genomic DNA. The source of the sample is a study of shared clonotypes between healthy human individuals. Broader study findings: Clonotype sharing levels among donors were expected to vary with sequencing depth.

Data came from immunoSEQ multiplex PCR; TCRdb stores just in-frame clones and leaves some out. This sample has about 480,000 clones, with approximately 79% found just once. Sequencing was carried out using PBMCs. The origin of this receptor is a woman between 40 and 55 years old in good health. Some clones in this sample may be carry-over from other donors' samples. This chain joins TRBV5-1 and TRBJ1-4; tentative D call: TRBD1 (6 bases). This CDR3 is CATRRGRREKLFF. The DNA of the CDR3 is TGCGCCACCAGACGGGGGCGGCGTGAAAAACTGTTTTTT.